This T cell receptor (beta chain) is drawn from a study of early stage breast cancer tumors. Study-wide background: Of some 17 invasive breast tumors, more than nine were hormone receptor-positive, HER2-negative. Among some twelve ER+/PR+/HER2- tumors, eight were ductal, four lobular.

The CDR3 is 17 amino acids. Looked up from germline, CDR1 is MGHRA and CDR2 is YSYEKL. With 0 bases removed from V and 3 bases from J, the gap between germline ends came to 16 bases. Profiling relied on immunoSEQ multiplex PCR, and the TCRdb table lists in-frame clones only, not all of them. The table records fewer than 90,000 clones, 65% to 80% of them present only once. This chain links TRBV4-1 with TRBJ2-3, with D tentatively TRBD2 (6 bases). The sequencing sample was made of blood. The origin of this receptor is a person aged 55 to 75 with breast cancer. The CDR3 nucleotides are TGCGCCAGCAGCCAAGATGTCGGGGGTTGGAGGACAGATACGCAGTATTTT. Its protein is CASSQDVGGWRTDTQYF.